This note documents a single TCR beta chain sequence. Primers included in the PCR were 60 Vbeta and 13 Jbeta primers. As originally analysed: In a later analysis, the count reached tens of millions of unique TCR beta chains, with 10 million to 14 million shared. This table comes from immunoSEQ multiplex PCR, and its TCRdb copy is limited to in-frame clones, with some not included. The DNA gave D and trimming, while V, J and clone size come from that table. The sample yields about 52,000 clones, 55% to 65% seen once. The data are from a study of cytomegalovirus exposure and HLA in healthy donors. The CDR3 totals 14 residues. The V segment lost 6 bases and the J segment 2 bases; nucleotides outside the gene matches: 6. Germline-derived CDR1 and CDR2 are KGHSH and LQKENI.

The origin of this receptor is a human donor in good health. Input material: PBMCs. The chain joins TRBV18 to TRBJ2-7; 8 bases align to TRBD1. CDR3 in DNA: TGTGCCAGCTCTCCCGACAGGGGTCCCTACGAGCAGTACTTC. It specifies CASSPDRGPYEQYF.